This T cell receptor (beta chain) was sequenced in a study of blood T cell repertoires in COVID-19. Assay: immunoSEQ multiplex PCR; the TCRdb copy retains only in-frame clones and omits some. The table shows around 400,000 clones, with approximately 89% occurring only once. Germline V gives CDR1 SGHRS, CDR2 YFSETQ. With V trimmed by 5 bases and J by 6 bases, 4 bases remained unmatched. The CDR3 is made up of 14 amino acids. Sample: PBMCs or T cells enriched from blood (not recorded which). This TCR was sampled from a woman in her 40s who had been exposed to COVID-19. The V call is TRBV5-1, the J call TRBJ2-1, with 11 bases that match TRBD2. The CDR3 DNA follows: TGCGCCAGCAGACAAGGGACTAGCGGCAATGAGCAGTTCTTC. Its translation: CASRQGTSGNEQFF.